Listed below are T cell receptor beta chains from one sample, sequenced in a study of response to subunit inactivated influenza vaccine. TCRdb processed the RT-PCR reads anew with MiXCR; each CDR3 protein has one entry. The table records under 200,000 distinct CDR3 sequences, roughly 11% of them present only once. The sample here was non-naive T cells sorted from PBMCs, taken 40 to 50 days after vaccination. These receptors came from a man aged 45-60 years who received an inactivated influenza vaccine. CDR3s include the opening cysteine and the closing phenylalanine or tryptophan. A D gene is named only where the DNA matches it firmly. Clone size is shown for a subset of rows, as once, few, many or a class of expanded clone.

>TRBJ1-1|NA|few|TRBV20-1
TGCAGTGCTGGAAGGATCTCGAACACTGAAGCTTTCTTT
CSAGRISNTEAFF
>TRBJ2-5|TRBD1|few|TRBV5-1
TGCGCCAGCAGCTTGGACAGGGGGAAGGAGACCCAGTACTTC
CASSLDRGKETQYF
>TRBJ2-4|NA|few|TRBV6-2/TRBV6-3
TGTGCCAGCAGTTCAGGGGCCAAAAACATTCAGTACTTC
CASSSGAKNIQYF
>TRBJ1-1|TRBD1|NA|TRBV5-1
TGCGCCAGCAACAGGGGGCAATCGAACCCTGAAGCTTTCTTT
CASNRGQSNPEAFF
>TRBJ2-1|NA|many|TRBV2
TGTGCCAGCAGTCTCGAAGCGAGAGAGCAGTTCTTC
CASSLEAREQFF
>TRBJ2-3|NA|NA|TRBV7-9
TGTGCCAGCAGCTCGCTTAGAACGAGTAGCACAGATACGCAGTATTTT
CASSSLRTSSTDTQYF
>TRBJ1-4|NA|many|TRBV11-2
TGTGCCAGCAGCTTAGGAGGAGCCCTAAATGAAAAACTGTTTTTT
CASSLGGALNEKLFF
>TRBJ2-1|TRBD2|few|TRBV20-1
TGCAGTGCTAGACTGAGTGGGACTAGCGGGTTCTCCTACAATGAGCAGTTCTTC
CSARLSGTSGFSYNEQFF
>TRBJ1-1|TRBD1|NA|TRBV4-1
TGCGCCAGCAGCCCAGACAGGGGGACTGAAGCTTTCTTT
CASSPDRGTEAFF
>TRBJ2-6|NA|few|TRBV11-2
TGTGCCAGCAGCTTCGGCTCAGGTAGACCAGGTTCTGGGGCCAACGTCCTGACTTTC
CASSFGSGRPGSGANVLTF
>TRBJ1-4|NA|NA|TRBV6-6
TGTGCCAGCAGTCAGGGGATGAATGAAAAACTGTTTTTT
CASSQGMNEKLFF
>TRBJ2-5|NA|NA|TRBV9
TGTGCCAGCAGCGTAGTTGGTAGCGCGAGAGGAGAGACCCAGTACTTC
CASSVVGSARGETQYF
>TRBJ2-7|TRBD1|many|TRBV4-3
TGCGCCAGCAGCCAAGATACCCCCCGACAGGGGGCTGTCTACGAGCAGTACTTC
CASSQDTPRQGAVYEQYF
>TRBJ2-7|TRBD2|few|TRBV7-2
TGTGCCAGCAGCCGTACTAGCGGGACTTCCTACGAGCAGTACTTC
CASSRTSGTSYEQYF
>TRBJ1-6|NA|few|TRBV27
TGTGCCAGCAGTTTATGGGGCGGGGCAGTTAATTCACCCCTCCACTTT
CASSLWGGAVNSPLHF
>TRBJ2-1|NA|many|TRBV12-3/TRBV12-4
TGTGCCAGCAGTCGCCCTACCAAGCGGCACAATGAGCAGTTCTTC
CASSRPTKRHNEQFF
>TRBJ2-3|TRBD1|many|TRBV28
TGTGCCAGCAGTCCGGACAGGGTAACAGATACGCAGTATTTT
CASSPDRVTDTQYF